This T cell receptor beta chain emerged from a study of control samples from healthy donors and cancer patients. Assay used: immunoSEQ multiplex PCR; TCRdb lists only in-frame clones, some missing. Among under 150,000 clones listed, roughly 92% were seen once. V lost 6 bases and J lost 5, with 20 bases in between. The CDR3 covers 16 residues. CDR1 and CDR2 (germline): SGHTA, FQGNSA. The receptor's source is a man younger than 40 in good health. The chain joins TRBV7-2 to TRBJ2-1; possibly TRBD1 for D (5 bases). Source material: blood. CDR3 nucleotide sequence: TGTGCCAGCAGGCTATCACTCAGGGTAGGGAACAATGAGCAGTTCTTC. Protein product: CASRLSLRVGNNEQFF.